Listed below are T cell receptor beta chains from one sample, sequenced in a study of T cells in Graves' hyperthyroidism and ophthalmopathy. TCRdb recomputed calls from the multiplex PCR reads with MiXCR, one row per CDR3 protein. The data show 350,000 or so distinct CDR3 sequences, 15% to 20% seen once. The sample comprised blood. Every receptor here comes from a woman aged 40 to 50 with Graves' ophthalmopathy. The CDR3 runs from the conserved cysteine through the conserved F or W. D genes are given only for firm matches. Clone size is shown for a subset of rows, as once, few, many or a class of expanded clone.

size,D,J,V,DNA,CDR3
many,TRBD1,TRBJ2-5,TRBV19,TGTGCCAGTAGTATAGCCTCCGGGACAGGGTTGGAGACCCAGTACTTC,CASSIASGTGLETQYF
many,NA,TRBJ2-4,TRBV20-1,TGCAGTGCAACCGTTGATAGTTCCCTAAACATTCAGTACTTC,CSATVDSSLNIQYF
many,TRBD1,TRBJ2-5,TRBV18,TGTGCCAGCTCACCACCTACACTGACAGGGTTGCAGACCCAGTACTTC,CASSPPTLTGLQTQYF
many,NA,TRBJ1-5,TRBV9,TGTGCCAGCGCTTCGGGGCTCAATCAGCCCCAGCATTTT,CASASGLNQPQHF
many,NA,TRBJ1-5,TRBV28,TGTGCCAGCAGTCCCCTGGGGGGGCCCCAGCATTTT,CASSPLGGPQHF
many,TRBD1,TRBJ2-2,TRBV12-3/TRBV12-4,TGTGCCAGCAGTTTTTTCTTAGGGGGACAGGGAGCAACCGGGGAGCTGTTTTTT,CASSFFLGGQGATGELFF
NA,NA,TRBJ2-7,TRBV28,TGTGCCAGCTTGCCTGGGCCGGTACGGTCCGAGCAGTACTTC,CASLPGPVRSEQYF
many,NA,TRBJ1-2,TRBV2,TGTGCCAGCATTCGGACACTAGCTAACTATGGCTACACCTTC,CASIRTLANYGYTF
many,TRBD2,TRBJ2-2,TRBV11-2,TGTGCCAGCAGCGTACTAGCGGGAGTAATCGGGGAGCTGTTTTTT,CASSVLAGVIGELFF
many,NA,TRBJ2-2,TRBV19,TGTGCCAGTAGTATAGGCCAGACAGTAAACACCGGGGAGCTGTTTTTT,CASSIGQTVNTGELFF
many,NA,TRBJ1-5,TRBV6-1,TGTGCCAGCAGCCCCCGGGCTGACCTTCCCTGGATCCAGCATTTT,CASSPRADLPWIQHF
few,NA,TRBJ1-5,TRBV4-1,TGCGCCAGCAGCCGAGAACCGGGGCGCAATCAGCCCCAGCATTTT,CASSREPGRNQPQHF
NA,TRBD1,TRBJ2-4,TRBV2,TGTGCCAGCACCCCCCGGGGACAGGGGGCAGCCTGGGGCATTCAGTACTTC,CASTPRGQGAAWGIQYF
many,NA,TRBJ2-2,TRBV7-2,TGTGCCAGCAGCCCCACTAGAAGTACCGGGGAGCTGTTTTTT,CASSPTRSTGELFF
NA,NA,TRBJ2-4,TRBV7-2,TGTGACAGCAGCTCCCACCCCCGGAAAAACATTCAGTACTTC,CDSSSHPRKNIQYF
many,NA,TRBJ1-5,TRBV30,TGTGCCTGGAAAGGGCTTGATCAGCCCCAGCATTTT,CAWKGLDQPQHF
many,NA,TRBJ1-5,TRBV6-1,TGTGCCAGCAAATTGGGTACAGGGAGTTCTTTTCAGCCCCAGCATTTT,CASKLGTGSSFQPQHF
many,NA,TRBJ2-7,TRBV12-3/TRBV12-4,TGTGCCAGCAGTTTAGTATCGCAGTACTTC,CASSLVSQYF
many,TRBD2,TRBJ2-2,TRBV28,TGTGCCAGCAGTTGGACTAGCGGACCTAAGATCGGGGAGCTGTTTTTT,CASSWTSGPKIGELFF
NA,TRBD2,TRBJ2-4,TRBV20-1,TGCAGTGCTAGGGAGACTAGCGGGAGGGCCGGAGCCAAAAACATTCAGTACTTC,CSARETSGRAGAKNIQYF
many,TRBD1,TRBJ1-1,TRBV20-1,TGCAGTGTGGGCCAGGGGACAGGGGGGACTGAAGCTTTCTTT,CSVGQGTGGTEAFF
few,NA,TRBJ2-7,TRBV6-5,TGTGCCAGCAGTTACCGGCAGAAAAACGGGGTTTCCGAGCAGTACTTC,CASSYRQKNGVSEQYF
medium-sized,NA,TRBJ2-7,TRBV6-1,TGTGCCAGCAGTGAAGTAGTCGACAGACCCTACGAGCAGTACTTC,CASSEVVDRPYEQYF